The clone carrying this T cell receptor beta chain was detected only once. Germline-derived CDR1 and CDR2 are DFQATT and SNEGSKA (reference sequence). V was shortened by 4 bases and J by 3 bases, with 15 bases between the two germline ends. The CDR3 contains 14 residues. The entry originates in a study of identical twins. TCRdb passed the 5' RACE reads through MiXCR, listing each CDR3 protein once. The data contain around 1.7 million distinct CDR3 sequences, 32% of them singletons. The sequenced sample was cord blood. The chain combines TRBV20-1 with TRBJ2-5; D is uncertain. The sequence was obtained from a newborn girl in good health. This CDR3 reads CSAKCTRLKETQYF. The CDR3 DNA reads TGCAGTGCTAAATGCACCAGGTTGAAAGAGACCCAGTACTTC.